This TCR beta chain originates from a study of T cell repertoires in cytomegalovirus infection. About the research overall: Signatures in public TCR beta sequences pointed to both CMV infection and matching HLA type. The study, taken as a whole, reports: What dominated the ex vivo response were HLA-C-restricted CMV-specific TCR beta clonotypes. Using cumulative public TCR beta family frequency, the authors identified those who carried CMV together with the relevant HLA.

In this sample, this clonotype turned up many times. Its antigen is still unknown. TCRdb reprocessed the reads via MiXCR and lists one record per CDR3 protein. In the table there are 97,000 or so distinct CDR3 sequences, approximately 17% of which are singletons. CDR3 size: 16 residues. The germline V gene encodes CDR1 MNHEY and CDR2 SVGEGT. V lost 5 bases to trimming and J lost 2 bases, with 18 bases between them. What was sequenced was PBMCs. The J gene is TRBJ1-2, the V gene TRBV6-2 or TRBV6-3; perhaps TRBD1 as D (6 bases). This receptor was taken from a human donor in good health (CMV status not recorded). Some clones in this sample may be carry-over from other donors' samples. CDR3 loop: CASSPHRADENYGYTF. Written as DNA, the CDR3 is TGTGCCAGCAGTCCACACAGGGCGGACGAAAACTATGGCTACACCTTC.